These T cell receptor beta chains were read from a single sample in a study of shared clonotypes between healthy human individuals. Sequenced by immunoSEQ multiplex PCR; TCRdb stores in-frame clones only, minus some. Seen here are around 510,000 clones, 70% to 80% observed once, and the top ten hold 12%. Sequenced sample: PBMCs. Source of these receptors: a woman aged 40 to 49 in good health. Some clones in this sample may be carry-over from other donors' samples. Both conserved end residues are trimmed from each CDR3.

cdr3_aa: ASSLERTGREYGYT
v_call: TRBV7-2

cdr3_aa: ASSLRGGHSNQPQH
v_call: TRBV28

cdr3_aa: ASSIRGYSNQPQH
v_call: TRBV19

cdr3_aa: ASSYQAGGVPYEQY
v_call: TRBV6-5

cdr3_aa: ASSPQTAANTGELF
v_call: TRBV9

cdr3_aa: ASSPPTGQRSNQPQH
v_call: TRBV28

cdr3_aa: ASSPHGLAGGPGNNEQF
v_call: TRBV5-4

cdr3_aa: ASSEPGFVNTEAF
v_call: TRBV2

cdr3_aa: ASRFQEYNEQF
v_call: TRBV7-9

cdr3_aa: ASSQDQGFNT
v_call: TRBV4-2

cdr3_aa: ASSERGKETQY
v_call: TRBV10-2

cdr3_aa: ASSMGRYNEQF
v_call: TRBV11-1

cdr3_aa: ASSQVFQTTNEKLF
v_call: TRBV4-1

cdr3_aa: AWSVTTYNEQF
v_call: TRBV30

cdr3_aa: AIRGTSGISYNEQF
v_call: TRBV10-3

cdr3_aa: ASSLMPGQGGGYT
v_call: TRBV28

cdr3_aa: SAGTSGSDIQY
v_call: TRBV29-1

cdr3_aa: AWSVGTYSNQPQH
v_call: TRBV30

cdr3_aa: ASSLRYEQY
v_call: TRBV28

cdr3_aa: ASSLDPSGYEQY
v_call: TRBV5-4

cdr3_aa: ASSHPRDLRPPDTQY
v_call: TRBV4-1

cdr3_aa: ASSASGGGPHEQY
v_call: TRBV9

cdr3_aa: ASSGRRSSGIEQF
v_call: TRBV4-1

cdr3_aa: ASGGGGGWYAEAF
v_call: TRBV11-2

cdr3_aa: AWSEPLAGGPSGANVLT
v_call: TRBV30

cdr3_aa: ASSGLAGGGTGELF
v_call: TRBV2

cdr3_aa: ASSYRREVPNEQF
v_call: TRBV28

cdr3_aa: AISESAASVETQY
v_call: TRBV10-3

cdr3_aa: ASSVLLLSTDTQY
v_call: TRBV11-2

cdr3_aa: ASSLGGDRISNTEAF
v_call: TRBV28

cdr3_aa: ASSQTSGSQETQY
v_call: TRBV6-4

cdr3_aa: ASSTQGSSNQPQH
v_call: TRBV7-2

cdr3_aa: AISESQGDYGYT
v_call: TRBV10-3

cdr3_aa: ASSLASPQNIQY
v_call: TRBV11-2

cdr3_aa: ASSLVVGGADTQY
v_call: TRBV4-1

cdr3_aa: AIRDLAAKHGNYGYT
v_call: TRBV10-3

cdr3_aa: ASSRAYNQPQH
v_call: TRBV5-4

cdr3_aa: AISEFGGSTDTQY
v_call: TRBV10-3

cdr3_aa: ASSQHLDWAATNYGYT
v_call: TRBV7-8

cdr3_aa: ASSLSGLGTEAF
v_call: TRBV7-6

cdr3_aa: ASSWPRGGNQPQH
v_call: TRBV6-6

cdr3_aa: ASSVVPNTGELF
v_call: TRBV9

cdr3_aa: ASSRDRAGNEQF
v_call: TRBV18

cdr3_aa: ASSLRQNTGELF
v_call: TRBV5-1

cdr3_aa: ASSLGFSKRDIQY
v_call: TRBV11-2

cdr3_aa: AATGIVKVNTEAF
v_call: TRBV2

cdr3_aa: ASSLDRANTEAF
v_call: TRBV5-1

cdr3_aa: ASATQVLSYNEQF
v_call: TRBV5-4

cdr3_aa: ASSLDSPGRAGELF
v_call: TRBV5-1

cdr3_aa: ASSLMSGVGGYT
v_call: TRBV7-9

cdr3_aa: ASSPASGNEKLF
v_call: TRBV18

cdr3_aa: ASSDTAGTADTQY
v_call: TRBV6-4

cdr3_aa: ASSLGSSLSGNTIY
v_call: TRBV5-8